This TCR beta chain was sequenced in a study of T cell changes during pregnancy in multiple sclerosis (dated by TCRdb to the late 2010s). Regarding the research as a whole: Changes in the T cell repertoire over the course of pregnancy were examined in this study in women with multiple sclerosis.

Receptor amplification or capture employed the immunoSEQ multiplex PCR assay. TCRdb holds this immuneACCESS table with in-frame rearrangements only. Some clones are missing; in checked studies, unresolved V genes explain under half, and the rest has no known cause. The sample table contains 50,000 to 60,000 clones; only one count was recorded for about 90% of them. The ten top clones hold approximately 0.58% of the sample. On this clone itself: It has no known antigen specificity. The input lacks base qualities; no much larger clone sits a single base away.

The CDR3 runs 15 amino acids, cysteine and phenylalanine included. The kept DNA is CDR3 alone, 45 bases in frame from the first base. The V end loses 1 base and the J end loses 6 bases, and a stretch of 12 bases separates them. Sequences LNHDA (CDR1) and SQIVND (CDR2) are obtained from the germline V gene (reference sequence). The sample in question was CD4+ T cells from peripheral blood mononuclear cells, obtained in the first trimester of pregnancy. The chain joins TRBV19 to TRBJ2-2, with TRBD1 tentatively as D gene (5 bases match). This clonotype was sampled from a female donor with multiple sclerosis, enrolled in a pregnancy study. The base sequence is TGTGCCAGTAGTATAGTTGGGGCCGGCGCCGGGGAGCTGTTTTTT. Its protein reads: CASSIVGAGAGELFF. Full variable domain (CDR3 extended with the reference TRBV19 and TRBJ2-2 proteins): DGGITQSPKYLFRKEGQNVTLSCEQNLNHDAMYWYRQDPGQGLRLIYYSQIVNDFQKGDIAEGYSVSREKKESFPLTVTSAQKNPTAFYLCASSIVGAGAGELFFGEGSRLTVL.